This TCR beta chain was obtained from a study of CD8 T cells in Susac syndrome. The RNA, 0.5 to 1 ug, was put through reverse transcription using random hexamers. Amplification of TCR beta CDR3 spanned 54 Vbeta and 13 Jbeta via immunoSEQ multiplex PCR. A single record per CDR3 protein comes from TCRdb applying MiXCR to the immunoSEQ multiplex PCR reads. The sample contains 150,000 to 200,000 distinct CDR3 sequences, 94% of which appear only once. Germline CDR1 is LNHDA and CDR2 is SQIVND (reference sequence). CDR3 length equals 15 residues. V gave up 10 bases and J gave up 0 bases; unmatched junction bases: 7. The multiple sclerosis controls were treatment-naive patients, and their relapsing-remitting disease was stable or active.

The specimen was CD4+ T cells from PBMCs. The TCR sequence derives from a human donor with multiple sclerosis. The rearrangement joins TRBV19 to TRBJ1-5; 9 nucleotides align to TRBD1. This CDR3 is CATRDRDHSNQPQHF. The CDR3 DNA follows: TGTGCCACGCGGGACAGGGACCATAGCAATCAGCCCCAGCATTTT.